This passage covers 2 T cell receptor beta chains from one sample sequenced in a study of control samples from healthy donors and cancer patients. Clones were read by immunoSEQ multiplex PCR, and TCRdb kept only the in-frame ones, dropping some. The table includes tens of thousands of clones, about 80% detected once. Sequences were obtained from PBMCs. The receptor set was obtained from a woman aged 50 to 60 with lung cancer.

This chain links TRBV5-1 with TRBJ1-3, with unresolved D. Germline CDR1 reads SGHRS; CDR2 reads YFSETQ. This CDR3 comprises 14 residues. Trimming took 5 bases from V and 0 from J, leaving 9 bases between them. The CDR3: CASREQSSGNTIYF. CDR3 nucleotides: TGCGCCAGCAGAGAACAAAGCTCTGGAAACACCATATATTTT.

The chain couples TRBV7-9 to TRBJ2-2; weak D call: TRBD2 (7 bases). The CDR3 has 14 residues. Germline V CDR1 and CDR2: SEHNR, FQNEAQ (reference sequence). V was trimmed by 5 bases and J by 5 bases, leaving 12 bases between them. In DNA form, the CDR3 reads TGTGCCAGCAGCCGCGGGGGCGGGACCGGGGAGCTGTTTTTT. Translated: CASSRGGGTGELFF.